This section outlines one T cell receptor beta chain sequence together with its context. This clonotype was observed at least ten times. Its specific antigen is unknown. Per-base qualities were not stored, and no clone one base away is much larger. According to the germline V gene (reference sequence), CDR1 reads LNHDA and CDR2 reads SQIVND. From the cysteine up to the phenylalanine, the CDR3 has a length of 14 residues. The only DNA kept is the CDR3, 42 bases in frame from the first base. Trimming removed 3 bases from V and 2 bases from J, leaving 11 bases between the germline ends. The TCR beta CDR3 regions were amplified from the RNA transcripts. The TCR CDR3 was subjected to a first round of RT-PCR using the HTBI primer set and the Qiagen OneStep RT-PCR kit. The libraries were constructed in a second round of multiplex PCR and then size-selected and purified. The libraries were sequenced on an Illumina HiSeq2000 using paired-end 100 bp reads. The authors' pipeline ran thus. Raw data were processed with SOAPnuke, discarding reads with adapters, uncalled bases, mean Phred below 15, or no exact constant-primer or identifier match. High-quality paired reads were merged using COPE v1.2.5, and each unique nucleotide sequence was defined as a clonotype. MiTCR v1.1 was used to align clonotypes to the IMGT TRBV, TRBD and TRBJ reference segments. The analysis included only V-J combinations with a frequency above 0.0001, which together covered around 99% of the repertoires. A TCS score was defined as the ratio of F50 (clonal expansion) to E x V (chaos), with BLOSUM62-based TCRdist applied between CDR3 peptides within each V-J. Welch's t-statistics and random forest reduced just over 500 V-J features to roughly 13, which were used in a naive Bayes classifier (R e1071). TCRdb reran the public reads through fastp at Q25 and MiXCR, keeping productive beta chains. Rows matching on CDR3 protein sequence are summarized as one entry with the most common DNA and genes. These V and J calls originate from TCRdb's pipeline instead of the authors' own analysis. The sample table records fewer than 450,000 distinct CDR3 sequences; roughly 17% of these occur just once. 30% to 40% of the sample belongs to the ten largest clones.

Hyperthyroidism patients were newly diagnosed, had a disease duration of under 2 months, and were aged 18 to 65 years. Patients with uncontrolled infections, other autoimmune diseases, pregnancy or lactation were excluded. Clinical symptoms, serum thyroxine and TRAb, thyroid ultrasound, and orbital computed tomography formed the basis for the diagnoses. Blood from progressor patients was drawn when they were first diagnosed with hyperthyroidism, before any ophthalmopathy symptoms appeared. PBMCs were isolated from around 10 ml of fresh peripheral blood by Ficoll-Paque density gradient centrifugation. Patients classed as progressors first received a Graves' hyperthyroidism diagnosis and then went on to develop ophthalmopathy during follow-up. Total RNA was extracted with Trizol reagent, and quality was checked on an Agilent 2100 Bioanalyzer. The source of the sample is a study of T cells in Graves' hyperthyroidism and ophthalmopathy (dated by TCRdb to about 2019). Some background on the complete study: Peripheral blood was collected at initial diagnosis, before any treatment. To identify TCR V-J signatures that set the groups apart, the researchers used a discovery cohort of approximately 98 patients, made up of 43 with Graves' ophthalmopathy and 57 with stable Graves' hyperthyroidism. Prospective prediction of ophthalmopathy was tested in an independent validation cohort consisting of about 20 hyperthyroidism patients and more than 15 patients who later progressed to ophthalmopathy. The 95 to 100 discovery patients were randomly divided into training and test sets at a 7:3 ratio. In addition, the study compared T-cell repertoires in thyroid tissue and in blood from roughly six Graves' hyperthyroidism patients. Following sampling, methimazole starting at 30 mg daily was given to hyperthyroidism patients, and high-dose intravenous methylprednisolone was given to ophthalmopathy patients. TCR Vbeta CDR3 sequencing of 120 to 150 peripheral blood samples (43 ophthalmopathy, 75 to 80 hyperthyroidism and 17 progressor patients) is reported in the paper.

The research as a whole found: No statistical method was used to set the sample size in advance, and investigators knew the group allocation. Most expanded thyroid clonotypes (frequency above 0.001) were also detected in blood, suggesting blood repertoires may reflect thyroid immune responses. In validation, the model predicted progression to ophthalmopathy with approximately 71% sensitivity and over 72% specificity, a median of 6.5 months before onset. A model built on a 13 V-J signature distinguished ophthalmopathy from stable hyperthyroidism, reaching roughly 88% sensitivity and about 81% specificity in cross-validation and 80%/75% in testing.

The sequenced material came from blood. The chain employs TRBV19 and TRBJ2-7; no D gene can be assigned with confidence. The TCR was taken from a woman younger than 45 with Graves' hyperthyroidism that later progressed to Graves' ophthalmopathy. The CDR3 reads as follows: CASSMGRRTYEQYF. The DNA sequence is as follows: TGTGCCAGTAGTATGGGCCGTAGGACCTACGAGCAGTACTTC.